Listed below are T cell receptor beta chains from one sample, sequenced in a study of T cells after yellow fever vaccination. TCRdb reprocessed the 5' RACE reads via MiXCR and lists one record per CDR3 protein. Of roughly 350,000 distinct CDR3 sequences in the sample, approximately 4% were seen once. The specimen was PBMCs, collected 5 days after the yellow fever booster vaccination. These receptor sequences come from a man aged 18 to 29 who received the YFV17D yellow fever vaccine. CDR3s include the opening cysteine and the closing phenylalanine or tryptophan. Each record gives: V gene, clone size, D gene, J gene, CDR3 DNA, CDR3 protein. D genes are given only for firm matches. Clone sizes are given selectively: once, few, many, or a class where the clone is expanded.

>TRBV11-2|few|NA|TRBJ1-2
TGTGCCAGCAGCAAAGATTCGGGACTACCCCGCTCTGGCTACACCTTC
CASSKDSGLPRSGYTF
>TRBV4-1|NA|NA|TRBJ2-2
TGCGCCAGCAGCCAAACCGGGGGCGAATACACCGGGGAGCTGTTTTTT
CASSQTGGEYTGELFF
>TRBV9|few|TRBD2|TRBJ2-3
TGTGCCAGCAGCGCCGCTAGCGGGGTGGGGCACACGCAGTATTTT
CASSAASGVGHTQYF
>TRBV6-1|few|TRBD1|TRBJ1-5
TGTGCCAGCAATCTACAGGGGTCAGGTCAGCCCCAGCATTTT
CASNLQGSGQPQHF
>TRBV9|few|NA|TRBJ2-5
TGTGCCAGCAGCGTAGGGGTCAGCCAAGAGACCCAGTACTTC
CASSVGVSQETQYF
>TRBV7-9|few|NA|TRBJ1-2
TGTGCCAGCAGCTTGGAAGGGACCGGCGGCTACACCTTC
CASSLEGTGGYTF
>TRBV28|many|NA|TRBJ1-5
TGTGCCAGCACTCCCGGACGAGGGCAGCCCCAGCATTTT
CASTPGRGQPQHF
>TRBV27|NA|NA|TRBJ1-1
TGTGCCAGCAGTTTAAAGGTTGACCGGATGGGGTCTGAAGCTTTCTTT
CASSLKVDRMGSEAFF
>TRBV10-3|many|NA|TRBJ2-6
TGTGCCATCAAAAGGGGGGCCAACGTCCTGACTTTC
CAIKRGANVLTF
>TRBV11-2|NA|NA|TRBJ1-1
TGTGCCAGCAGCTCGGACAGACGCCTCGCTGAAGCTTTCTTT
CASSSDRRLAEAFF
>TRBV2|few|NA|TRBJ1-1
TGTGCCAGCAGACTCGACCACGACACTGAAGCTTTCTTT
CASRLDHDTEAFF
>TRBV6-5|NA|NA|TRBJ1-5
TGTGCCAGCAGTGACCCCGGGCAGCCCCAGCATTTT
CASSDPGQPQHF
>TRBV9|NA|NA|TRBJ1-6
TGTGCCAGCAGCGAAAGCTCCTATAATTCACCCCTCCACTTT
CASSESSYNSPLHF
>TRBV5-4|NA|TRBD1|TRBJ1-2
TGTGCCAGCAGCCCGACCGGACAGGGCGATGGCTACACCTTC
CASSPTGQGDGYTF
>TRBV28|NA|NA|TRBJ1-1
TGTGCCAGCAGTTCCGCCACCCCTGAAGCTTTCTTT
CASSSATPEAFF
>TRBV7-9|few|TRBD1|TRBJ2-5
TGTGCCAGCAGCGAACAGGGGTGGGAGACCCAGTACTTC
CASSEQGWETQYF
>TRBV12-3/TRBV12-4|few|NA|TRBJ2-2
TGTGCCAGCAGCACCTATGGGACCGCGAACACCGGGGAGCTGTTTTTT
CASSTYGTANTGELFF
>TRBV4-3|NA|NA|TRBJ2-6
TGCGCCAGCAGCCAAGGGGGAGGGGGCTCTGGGGCCAACGTCCTGACTTTC
CASSQGGGGSGANVLTF
>TRBV7-2|few|NA|TRBJ2-5
TGTGCCAGCAGCTTCCCCAGTGGAGAGACCCAGTACTTC
CASSFPSGETQYF
>TRBV25-1|NA|TRBD2|TRBJ2-1
TGTGCCAGCATTCATAGCGGGGACTCCTACAATGAGCAGTTCTTC
CASIHSGDSYNEQFF
>TRBV28|many|TRBD1|TRBJ2-7
TGTGCCAGCAGTTTCGGGACAGGACCCTACGAGCAGTACTTC
CASSFGTGPYEQYF
>TRBV9|many|NA|TRBJ2-5
TGTGCCAGCAGCGGAAGGTACCAAGAGACCCAGTACTTC
CASSGRYQETQYF
>TRBV20-1|few|NA|TRBJ1-1
TGCAGTGCTAGAGATCAGAACGCTTTGGCCGCTTTCTTT
CSARDQNALAAFF
>TRBV20-1|NA|TRBD1|TRBJ2-2
TGCAGTGCCCCGACAGGGACCCTGAACACCGGGGAGCTGTTTTTT
CSAPTGTLNTGELFF
>TRBV6-2/TRBV6-3|NA|NA|TRBJ2-3
TGTGCCAGCAGTTACTCGATTACAGATACGCAGTATTTT
CASSYSITDTQYF
>TRBV10-3|many|TRBD2|TRBJ2-2
TGTGCCATCAACGAGCGGGGGGATAGCACCGGGGAGCTGTTTTTT
CAINERGDSTGELFF
>TRBV5-1|NA|NA|TRBJ1-3
TGCGCCAGCAGCTTGGGGGGGAGATCTGGAAACACCATATATTTT
CASSLGGRSGNTIYF
>TRBV5-6|few|TRBD1|TRBJ1-5
TGTGCCAGCAGCGATTCGGGGACAGGGATCGGTAACAATCAGCCCCAGCATTTT
CASSDSGTGIGNNQPQHF